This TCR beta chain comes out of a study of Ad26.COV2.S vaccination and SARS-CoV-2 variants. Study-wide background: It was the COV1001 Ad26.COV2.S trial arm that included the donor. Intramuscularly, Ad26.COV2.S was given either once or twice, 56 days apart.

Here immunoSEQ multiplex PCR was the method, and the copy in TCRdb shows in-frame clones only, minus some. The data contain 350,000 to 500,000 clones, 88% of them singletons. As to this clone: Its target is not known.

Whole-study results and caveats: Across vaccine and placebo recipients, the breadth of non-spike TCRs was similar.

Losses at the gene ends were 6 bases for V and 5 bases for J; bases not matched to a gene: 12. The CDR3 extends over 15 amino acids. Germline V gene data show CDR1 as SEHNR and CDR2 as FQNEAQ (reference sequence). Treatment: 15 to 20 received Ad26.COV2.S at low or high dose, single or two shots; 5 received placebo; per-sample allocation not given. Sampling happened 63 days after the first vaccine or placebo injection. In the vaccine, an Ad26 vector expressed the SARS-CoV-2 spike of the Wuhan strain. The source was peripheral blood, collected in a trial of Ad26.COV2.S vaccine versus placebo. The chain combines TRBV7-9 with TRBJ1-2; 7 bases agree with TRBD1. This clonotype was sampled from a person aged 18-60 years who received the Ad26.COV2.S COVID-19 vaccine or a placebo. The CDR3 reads CASSPRQGVSYGYTF. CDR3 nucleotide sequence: TGTGCCAGCAGTCCCCGACAGGGAGTGTCATATGGCTACACCTTC.